This record concerns one T cell receptor beta chain sequence. This clone was found many times. Its cognate antigen has yet to be identified. The read halts 3 residues ahead of the CDR3 end, with the missing end drawn from the germline J gene. This sample was included in a study of T cell clonality in common variable immunodeficiency (dated by TCRdb to between 2014 and 2017). Equivalent amounts of genomic DNA from CVID and control samples were used as sequencing input. For every sample, a 60 bp segment covering the rearranged TCRbeta CDR3 region was amplified and then sequenced. The immunoSEQ assay, a bias-corrected multiplex PCR combined with high-throughput sequencing, was used to amplify TCRbeta. The authors' pipeline ran thus. Each unique nucleotide sequence was treated as a clone and annotated with V, D and J genes, copy number and frequency. Sequences were labeled productive if in frame, and non-productive if out of frame or containing stop codons. Clonality was calculated from Shannon's entropy as previously described. The predicted amino acid sequences of productive clones were used to derive the mean CDR3 Kyte-Doolittle hydropathy. Hierarchical clustering of scaled V gene usage was performed with the R hclust function using Manhattan distance and complete linkage. Clone sharing by CDR3 amino acid sequence was assessed by resampling 12 repertoires per group over 100 rounds. The repertoires were screened for 60 to 85 published EBV-specific TCRbeta sequences and roughly 240 published CMV-specific TCRbeta sequences. Analysis left out a couple of CVID samples that produced under 10,000 sequences, so around 40 CVID repertoires remained. Entries here come from immuneACCESS through TCRdb and include only in-frame sequences with V and J called. Some clones fail to appear in such tables; in the studies checked, an unresolved V gene covers under half of the shortfall, and the cause of the remainder is unknown. That table is the source of V, J and clone size, and D and trimming were worked out from the DNA. The sample features 20,000 to 30,000 clones, and none is a singleton. Roughly 9.6% of the sample is held by the ten biggest clonotypes.

According to the germline V gene (reference sequence), CDR1 reads LNHDA and CDR2 reads SQIVND. Inclusive of the bounding cysteine and phenylalanine, the CDR3 is 17 residues long. Part of the CDR3 DNA is given, 42 bases translated from base 1. Trimming removed 6 bases from V and 0 bases from J; the gene matches leave 7 bases unexplained. Overall study outcomes, separate from this receptor: Increased TCRbeta clonality was found in CVID subjects compared with healthy controls (t-test p = 0.018), with the increase being most characteristic of about a third of subjects. Correlations between repertoire features and clinical complications were limited by patient heterogeneity within the CVID cohort. Despite equal DNA input, controls averaged roughly 80,000 unique sequences per sample versus about 32,000 in CVID samples. Reportedly, TCRbeta sequences from CVID had fewer deletions and N-nucleotide insertions, and highly modified clones with 13 or more V deletions were absent from CVID. Healthy controls shared more TCRbeta clones with each other than CVID subjects shared among themselves (p < 0.0001). The authors noted that sequencing repertoires of T cell subpopulations would be needed to clarify what caused the increased clonality in CVID.

CVID was diagnosed by standard criteria: serum IgG, IgA and/or IgM reduced below normal range, plus specific antibody deficiency. A total of fewer than 50 subjects (approximately 15 female and 30 or so male; age range roughly 9 to 64 years, mean age about 40) were included in the CVID group. Predominantly Caucasian heritage was noted among both the CVID patients and the healthy controls. At the time of study participation, every CVID subject had been on replacement immunoglobulin therapy for one year or longer. When blood was collected, none of the CVID subjects were ill or on immunomodulatory or immunosuppressive medication. Heparinized peripheral whole blood samples of roughly 5 to 8.5 ml were obtained from each donor. Genomic DNA from adults with common variable immune deficiency (CVID) and from healthy adult controls was used to sequence TCRbeta CDR3 repertoires. Diluted blood was subjected to density centrifugation over Hypaque 1077 or Ficoll-Paque for isolation of peripheral blood mononuclear cells. Genomic DNA was obtained from unsorted mononuclear cells through either Qiagen column purification or a centrifugation-based method.

The TCR sequence derives from a human donor with common variable immunodeficiency. The sequence links TRBV19 to TRBJ2-6, and 8 junctional nucleotides match TRBD1. The sample consisted of peripheral blood mononuclear cells. The sequenced CDR3 bases are TGTGCCAGTAGCTTCGGGACAGGCCACTCTGGGGCCAACGTC. Its translation is CASSFGTGHSGANV. The full CDR3 sequence reads CASSFGTGHSGANVLTF.